This T cell receptor (beta chain) was retrieved from a study of patients and donors after allogeneic stem cell transplantation. Using its own MiXCR run on the RT-PCR reads, TCRdb lists one record per CDR3 protein. This sample has 190,000 or so distinct CDR3 sequences, with about 37% found just once. A few counts support this clonotype. CDR1 is DFQATT, CDR2 SNEGSKA, per germline (reference sequence). V was clipped by 6 bases and J by 7 bases, with 6 bases between them. The CDR3 covers 9 residues. This sequence joins TRBV20-1 and TRBJ1-2; no clear D. The TCR originated in a human donor who was either an allogeneic HSCT recipient or a stem cell or donor lymphocyte infusion donor (not recorded which). It is not recorded whose cells these are; they may come from a transplant donor. The sample was blood, either unsorted or a sorted T cell fraction (not recorded which). CDR3 DNA sequence: TGCAGTGCCTGGGGTGGCTACACCTTC. Protein sequence: CSAWGGYTF.